A selection of T cell receptor beta chains follows, all from one sample in a study of T-cell reconstitution after alpha-beta-depleted transplantation in children. From the PCR reads, TCRdb called clonotypes with MiXCR, one entry per CDR3 protein. The sample has around 670,000 distinct CDR3 sequences; around 13% are singletons. This sample comprised PBMCs, obtained before TCRalphabeta/CD19-depleted stem cell transplant. The receptor source for this set is a girl aged 2 to 9 with congenital amegakaryocytic thrombocytopenia, due to receive a stem cell transplant. Each CDR3 is given with its conserved first and last residue. The D gene is left open where the match is weak. The listing skips clone size in some rows; elsewhere it reads once, few, many or a size class.

V gene: TRBV20-1; D gene: .; CDR3 length: 14; clone size: many; J gene: TRBJ2-5; CDR3 protein: CSARIPTPLGTQYF; CDR3 DNA: TGCAGTGCTAGAATACCGACTCCTTTGGGGACCCAGTACTTC
V gene: TRBV5-1; D gene: TRBD1; CDR3 length: 17; clone size: many; J gene: TRBJ1-6; CDR3 protein: CASSSGQGAIENSPLHF; CDR3 DNA: TGCGCCAGCAGCTCTGGACAGGGCGCCATTGAGAATTCACCCCTCCACTTT
V gene: TRBV12-3/TRBV12-4; D gene: .; CDR3 length: 14; clone size: many; J gene: TRBJ2-7; CDR3 protein: CASTGSTYSYEQYF; CDR3 DNA: TGTGCCAGCACTGGCAGCACCTACTCCTACGAGCAGTACTTC
V gene: TRBV5-1; D gene: TRBD2; CDR3 length: 16; clone size: .; J gene: TRBJ2-1; CDR3 protein: CASSATGTSGSNEQFF; CDR3 DNA: TGCGCCAGCAGCGCAACCGGGACTAGCGGGAGTAATGAGCAGTTCTTC
V gene: TRBV5-1; D gene: .; CDR3 length: 15; clone size: few; J gene: TRBJ2-7; CDR3 protein: CASSLIGTGEFEQYF; CDR3 DNA: TGCGCCAGCAGCTTGATCGGGACGGGAGAATTCGAGCAGTACTTC
V gene: TRBV5-1; D gene: TRBD2; CDR3 length: 14; clone size: many; J gene: TRBJ2-3; CDR3 protein: CASSRLAGSDTQYF; CDR3 DNA: TGCGCCAGCAGCCGACTAGCGGGTTCAGATACGCAGTATTTT
V gene: TRBV9; D gene: TRBD1; CDR3 length: 15; clone size: many; J gene: TRBJ2-4; CDR3 protein: CASSVRTGQGNIQYF; CDR3 DNA: TGTGCCAGCAGCGTCAGGACAGGGCAGGGAAACATTCAGTACTTC
V gene: TRBV20-1; D gene: TRBD2; CDR3 length: 14; clone size: .; J gene: TRBJ2-7; CDR3 protein: CSARGTSGTNEQYF; CDR3 DNA: TGCAGTGCTAGGGGGACTAGCGGGACCAACGAGCAGTACTTC
V gene: TRBV12-3/TRBV12-4; D gene: .; CDR3 length: 15; clone size: many; J gene: TRBJ2-6; CDR3 protein: CASTPRSSGANVLTF; CDR3 DNA: TGTGCCAGCACCCCTCGGAGCTCTGGGGCCAACGTCCTGACTTTC
V gene: TRBV28; D gene: .; CDR3 length: 15; clone size: .; J gene: TRBJ2-5; CDR3 protein: CASMGPGDFQETQYF; CDR3 DNA: TGTGCCAGCATGGGCCCTGGGGACTTCCAAGAGACCCAGTACTTC
V gene: TRBV5-1; D gene: TRBD1; CDR3 length: 13; clone size: many; J gene: TRBJ2-3; CDR3 protein: CASSSDRADTQYF; CDR3 DNA: TGCGCCAGCAGTTCGGACAGGGCGGATACGCAGTATTTT
V gene: TRBV2; D gene: TRBD2; CDR3 length: 16; clone size: few; J gene: TRBJ2-5; CDR3 protein: CASTASGRARGETQYF; CDR3 DNA: TGTGCCAGCACTGCTAGCGGGAGGGCCAGGGGAGAGACCCAGTACTTC
V gene: TRBV7-9; D gene: TRBD2; CDR3 length: 16; clone size: many; J gene: TRBJ2-1; CDR3 protein: CASSLVWTSGDNEQFF; CDR3 DNA: TGTGCCAGCAGCTTAGTTTGGACTAGCGGAGACAATGAGCAGTTCTTC
V gene: TRBV20-1; D gene: .; CDR3 length: 14; clone size: .; J gene: TRBJ2-3; CDR3 protein: CSARLTRRRDTQYF; CDR3 DNA: TGCAGTGCTAGACTTACTAGAAGAAGAGATACGCAGTATTTT
V gene: TRBV15; D gene: .; CDR3 length: 15; clone size: many; J gene: TRBJ1-1; CDR3 protein: CATSRVTGLNTEAFF; CDR3 DNA: TGTGCCACCAGCAGAGTCACAGGGCTGAACACTGAAGCTTTCTTT
V gene: TRBV6-1; D gene: TRBD2; CDR3 length: 14; clone size: few; J gene: TRBJ2-3; CDR3 protein: CASGRERNTDTQYF; CDR3 DNA: TGTGCCAGCGGGAGGGAGAGGAACACAGATACGCAGTATTTT
V gene: TRBV12-3/TRBV12-4; D gene: TRBD2; CDR3 length: 15; clone size: .; J gene: TRBJ2-1; CDR3 protein: CASSLTGLGLNEQFF; CDR3 DNA: TGTGCCAGCAGTTTGACCGGACTAGGACTCAATGAGCAGTTCTTC
V gene: TRBV28; D gene: TRBD1; CDR3 length: 15; clone size: .; J gene: TRBJ2-1; CDR3 protein: CASSFYRGSYNEQFF; CDR3 DNA: TGTGCCAGCAGTTTTTACAGGGGCTCCTACAATGAGCAGTTCTTC
V gene: TRBV28; D gene: .; CDR3 length: 15; clone size: .; J gene: TRBJ2-2; CDR3 protein: CASSSRVMNTGELFF; CDR3 DNA: TGTGCCAGCAGCTCACGGGTAATGAACACCGGGGAGCTGTTTTTT
V gene: TRBV5-1; D gene: TRBD1; CDR3 length: 14; clone size: .; J gene: TRBJ1-1; CDR3 protein: CASSLTGTEFEAFF; CDR3 DNA: TGCGCCAGCAGCTTAACCGGGACAGAGTTTGAAGCTTTCTTT
V gene: TRBV7-9; D gene: .; CDR3 length: 12; clone size: many; J gene: TRBJ2-1; CDR3 protein: CASSFTHDEQFF; CDR3 DNA: TGTGCCAGCAGCTTTACTCACGATGAGCAGTTCTTC
V gene: TRBV28; D gene: .; CDR3 length: 18; clone size: few; J gene: TRBJ2-3; CDR3 protein: CASSPPYRPLRYTDTQYF; CDR3 DNA: TGTGCCAGCAGTCCTCCCTACAGACCTCTTCGATACACAGATACGCAGTATTTT